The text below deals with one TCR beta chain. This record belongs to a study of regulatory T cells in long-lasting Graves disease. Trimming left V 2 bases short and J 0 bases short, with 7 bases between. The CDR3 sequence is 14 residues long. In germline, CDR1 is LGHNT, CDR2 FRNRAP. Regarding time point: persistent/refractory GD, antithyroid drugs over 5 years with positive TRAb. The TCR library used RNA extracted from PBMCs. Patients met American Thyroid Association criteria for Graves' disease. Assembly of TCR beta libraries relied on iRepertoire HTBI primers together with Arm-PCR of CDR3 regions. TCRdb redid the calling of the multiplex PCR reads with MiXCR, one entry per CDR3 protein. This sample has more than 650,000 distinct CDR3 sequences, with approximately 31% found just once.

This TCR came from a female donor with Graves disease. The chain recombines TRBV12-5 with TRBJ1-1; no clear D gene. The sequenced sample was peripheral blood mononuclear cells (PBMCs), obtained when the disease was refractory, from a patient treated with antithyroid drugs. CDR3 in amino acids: CASGLTQLNTEAFF. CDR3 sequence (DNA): TGTGCTAGTGGTTTGACACAGCTGAACACTGAAGCTTTCTTT.